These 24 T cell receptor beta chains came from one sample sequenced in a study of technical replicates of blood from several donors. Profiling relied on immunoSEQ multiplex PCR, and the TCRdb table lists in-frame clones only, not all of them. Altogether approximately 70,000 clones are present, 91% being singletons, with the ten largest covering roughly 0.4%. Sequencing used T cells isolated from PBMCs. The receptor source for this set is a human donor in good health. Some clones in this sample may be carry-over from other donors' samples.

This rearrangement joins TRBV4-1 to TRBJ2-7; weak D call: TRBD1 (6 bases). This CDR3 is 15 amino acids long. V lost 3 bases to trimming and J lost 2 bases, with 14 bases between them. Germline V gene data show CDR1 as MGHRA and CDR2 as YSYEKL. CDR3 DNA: TGCGCCAGCAGCCAGGCAAACAGGGTTACCTACGAGCAGTACTTC. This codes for CASSQANRVTYEQYF.

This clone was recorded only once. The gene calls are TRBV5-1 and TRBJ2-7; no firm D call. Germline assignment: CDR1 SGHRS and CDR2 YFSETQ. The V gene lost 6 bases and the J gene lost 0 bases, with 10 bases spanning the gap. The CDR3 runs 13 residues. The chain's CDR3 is CASNPPSSYEQYF. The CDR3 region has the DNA TGCGCCAGCAACCCTCCCAGCTCCTACGAGCAGTACTTC.

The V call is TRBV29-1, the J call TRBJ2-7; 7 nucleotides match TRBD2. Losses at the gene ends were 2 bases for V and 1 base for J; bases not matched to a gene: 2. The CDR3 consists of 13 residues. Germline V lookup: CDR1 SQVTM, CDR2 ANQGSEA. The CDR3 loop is CSVEIAGSYEQYF. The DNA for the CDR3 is TGCAGCGTTGAAATAGCGGGTTCCTACGAGCAGTACTTC.

The DNA for the CDR3 is TGCAGCGTTGAATCGGACAGGGAGTACGAGCAGTACTTC. This codes for CSVESDREYEQYF. The chain uses TRBV29-1 and TRBJ2-7; 8 bases are shared with TRBD1. Losses at the gene ends were 2 bases for V and 4 bases for J; bases not matched to a gene: 4. This CDR3 is built from 13 residues. Germline V gene data show CDR1 as SQVTM and CDR2 as ANQGSEA.

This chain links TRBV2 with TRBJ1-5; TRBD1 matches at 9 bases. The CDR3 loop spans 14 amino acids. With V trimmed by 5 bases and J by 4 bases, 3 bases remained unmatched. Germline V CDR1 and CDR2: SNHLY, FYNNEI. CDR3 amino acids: CASSIDRGNQPQHF. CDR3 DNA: TGTGCCAGCAGTATCGACAGGGGGAATCAGCCCCAGCATTTT.

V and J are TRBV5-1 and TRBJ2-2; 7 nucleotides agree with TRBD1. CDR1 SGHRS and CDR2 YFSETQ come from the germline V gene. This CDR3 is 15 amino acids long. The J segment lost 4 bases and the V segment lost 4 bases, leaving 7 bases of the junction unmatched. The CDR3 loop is CASSGQTGTTGELFF. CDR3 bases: TGCGCCAGCAGCGGGCAGACAGGGACCACCGGGGAGCTGTTTTTT.

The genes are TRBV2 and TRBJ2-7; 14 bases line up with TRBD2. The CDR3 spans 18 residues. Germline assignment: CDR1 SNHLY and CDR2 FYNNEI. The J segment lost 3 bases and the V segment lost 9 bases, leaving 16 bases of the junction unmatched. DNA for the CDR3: TGTGCCAGTTCCGGGACTAGCGGGAGAAAGGTCCAGGTCTACGAGCAGTACTTC. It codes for CASSGTSGRKVQVYEQYF.

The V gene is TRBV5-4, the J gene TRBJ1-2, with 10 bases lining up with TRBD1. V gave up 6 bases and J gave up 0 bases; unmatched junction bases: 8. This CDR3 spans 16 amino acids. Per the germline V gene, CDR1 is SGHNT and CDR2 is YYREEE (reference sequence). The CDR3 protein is CASTVGDRGTNYGYTF. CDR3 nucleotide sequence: TGTGCCAGCACCGTCGGGGACAGGGGTACTAACTATGGCTACACCTTC.

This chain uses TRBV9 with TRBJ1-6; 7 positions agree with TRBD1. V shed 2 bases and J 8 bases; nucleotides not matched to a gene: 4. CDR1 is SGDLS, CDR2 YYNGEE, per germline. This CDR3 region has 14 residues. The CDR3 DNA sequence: TGTGCCAGCAGCGTCACAGGGGACGATTCACCCCTCCACTTT. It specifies CASSVTGDDSPLHF.

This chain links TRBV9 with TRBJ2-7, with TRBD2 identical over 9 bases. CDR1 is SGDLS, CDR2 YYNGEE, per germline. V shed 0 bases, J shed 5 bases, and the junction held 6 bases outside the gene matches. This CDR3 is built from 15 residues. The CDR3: CASSVGGGTSNEQYF. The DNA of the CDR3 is TGTGCCAGCAGCGTAGGAGGCGGGACTAGCAACGAGCAGTACTTC.

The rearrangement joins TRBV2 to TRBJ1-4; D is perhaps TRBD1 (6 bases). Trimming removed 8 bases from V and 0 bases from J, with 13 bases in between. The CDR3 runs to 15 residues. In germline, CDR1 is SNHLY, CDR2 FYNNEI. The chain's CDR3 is CASCLNRATNEKLFF. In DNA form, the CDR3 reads TGTGCCAGCTGTCTTAACAGGGCAACTAATGAAAAACTGTTTTTT.

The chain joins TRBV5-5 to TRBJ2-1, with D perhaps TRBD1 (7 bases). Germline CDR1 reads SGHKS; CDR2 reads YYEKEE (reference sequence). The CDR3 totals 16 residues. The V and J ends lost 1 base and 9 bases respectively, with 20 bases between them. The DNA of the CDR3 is TGTGCCAGCAGCTTGCTCAGGGGGGAATTGGGGAGTGAGCAGTTCTTC. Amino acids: CASSLLRGELGSEQFF.

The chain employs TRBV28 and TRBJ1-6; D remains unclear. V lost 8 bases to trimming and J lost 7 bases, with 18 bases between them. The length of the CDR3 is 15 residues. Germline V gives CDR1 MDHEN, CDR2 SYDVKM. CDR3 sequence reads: CASLPALRLNSPLHF. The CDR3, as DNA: TGTGCCAGCCTTCCCGCACTTCGATTAAATTCACCCCTCCACTTT.

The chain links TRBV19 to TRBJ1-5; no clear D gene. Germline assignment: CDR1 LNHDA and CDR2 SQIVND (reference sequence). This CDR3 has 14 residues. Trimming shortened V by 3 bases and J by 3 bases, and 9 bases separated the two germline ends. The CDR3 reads CASSIEGPNQPQHF. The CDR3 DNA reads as TGTGCCAGTAGTATTGAGGGTCCCAATCAGCCCCAGCATTTT.

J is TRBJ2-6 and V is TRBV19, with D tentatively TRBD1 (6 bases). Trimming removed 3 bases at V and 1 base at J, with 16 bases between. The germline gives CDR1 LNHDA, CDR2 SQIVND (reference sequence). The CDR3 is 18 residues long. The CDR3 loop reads CASSIRGMAVSGANVLTF. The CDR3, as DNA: TGTGCCAGTAGTATTAGGGGGATGGCCGTTTCTGGGGCCAACGTCCTGACTTTC.

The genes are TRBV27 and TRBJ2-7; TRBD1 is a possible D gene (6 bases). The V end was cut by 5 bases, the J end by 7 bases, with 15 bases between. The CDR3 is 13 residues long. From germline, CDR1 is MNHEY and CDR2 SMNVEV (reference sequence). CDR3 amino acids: CASSPGHLWEQYF. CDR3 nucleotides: TGTGCCAGCAGTCCGGGACACCTCTGGGAGCAGTACTTC.

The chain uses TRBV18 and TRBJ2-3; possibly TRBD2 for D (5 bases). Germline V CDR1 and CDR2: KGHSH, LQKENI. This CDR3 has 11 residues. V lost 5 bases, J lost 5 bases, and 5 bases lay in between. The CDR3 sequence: CASSEGDTQYF. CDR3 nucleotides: TGTGCCAGCTCAGAGGGAGATACGCAGTATTTT.

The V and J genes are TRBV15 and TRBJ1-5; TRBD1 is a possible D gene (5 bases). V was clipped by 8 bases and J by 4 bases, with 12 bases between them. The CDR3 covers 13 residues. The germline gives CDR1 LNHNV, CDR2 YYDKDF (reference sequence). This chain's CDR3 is CATGAGRNQPQHF. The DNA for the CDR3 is TGTGCCACCGGGGCGGGGAGGAATCAGCCCCAGCATTTT.

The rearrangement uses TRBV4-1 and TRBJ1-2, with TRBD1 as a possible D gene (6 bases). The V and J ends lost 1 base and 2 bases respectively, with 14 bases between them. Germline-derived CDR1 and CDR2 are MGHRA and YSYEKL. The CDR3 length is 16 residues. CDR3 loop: CASSQAFGTRNYGYTF. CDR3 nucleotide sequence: TGCGCCAGCAGCCAAGCTTTCGGGACAAGGAACTATGGCTACACCTTC.

The CDR3 DNA is TGTGCCAGCAGTTGGACAGGGGGCTTGGACGGCTACACCTTC. Its translation is CASSWTGGLDGYTF. The rearrangement links TRBV6-5 to TRBJ1-2; TRBD1 agrees at 11 bases. CDR1 is MNHEY, CDR2 SVGAGI, per germline. Losses at the gene ends were 4 bases for V and 8 bases for J; bases not matched to a gene: 6. The CDR3 extends over 14 amino acids.

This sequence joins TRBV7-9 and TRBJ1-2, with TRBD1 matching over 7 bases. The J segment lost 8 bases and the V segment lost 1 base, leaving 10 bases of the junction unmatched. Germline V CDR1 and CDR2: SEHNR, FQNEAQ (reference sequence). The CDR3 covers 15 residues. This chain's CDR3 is CASSLEAGTVSGYTF. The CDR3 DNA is TGTGCCAGCAGCTTAGAAGCCGGGACAGTTTCAGGCTACACCTTC.

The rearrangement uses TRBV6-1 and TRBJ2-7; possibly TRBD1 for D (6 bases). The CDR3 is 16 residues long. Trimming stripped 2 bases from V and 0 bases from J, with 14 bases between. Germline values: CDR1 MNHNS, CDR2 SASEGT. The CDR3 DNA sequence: TGTGCCAGCAGTGAACCGCCGGGACACAGCTCCTACGAGCAGTACTTC. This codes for CASSEPPGHSSYEQYF.

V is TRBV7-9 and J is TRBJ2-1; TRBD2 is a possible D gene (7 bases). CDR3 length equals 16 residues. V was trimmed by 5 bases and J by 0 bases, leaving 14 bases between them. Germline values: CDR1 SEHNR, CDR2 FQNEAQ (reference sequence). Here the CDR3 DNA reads TGTGCCAGCAGCCCCCCGCGGGGGCTCTCCTACAATGAGCAGTTCTTC. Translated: CASSPPRGLSYNEQFF.

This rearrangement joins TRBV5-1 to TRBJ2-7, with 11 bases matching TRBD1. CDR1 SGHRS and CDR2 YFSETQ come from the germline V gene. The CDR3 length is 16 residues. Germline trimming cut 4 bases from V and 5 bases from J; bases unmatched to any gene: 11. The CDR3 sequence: CASSPTGTGGDDEQYF. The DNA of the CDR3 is TGCGCCAGCAGCCCTACCGGGACAGGGGGTGACGACGAGCAGTACTTC. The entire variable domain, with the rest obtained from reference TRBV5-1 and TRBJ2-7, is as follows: KAGVTQTPRYLIKTRGQQVTLSCSPISGHRSVSWYQQTPGQGLQFLFEYFSETQRNKGNFPGRFSGRQFSNSRSEMNVSTLELGDSALYLCASSPTGTGGDDEQYFGPGTRLTVT.